These 9 T cell receptor beta chains were sequenced from one sample in a study of post-analysis software for immune sequencing data. Their specific antigens are unknown. Unique molecular identifiers were built into the TCR beta cDNA libraries. TCRdb analysed the PCR reads with MiXCR anew, one entry per CDR3 protein. The table records approximately 360,000 distinct CDR3 sequences, around 37% of them present only once. Regarding the study as a whole: Patients carried several TRBV segments more frequently than controls did, and TRBV5-6, TRBV5-1 and TRBV20-1 were among them.

Source material: blood. These receptors originate from a girl aged 5-17 years with multiple sclerosis.

This clonotype was counted only a few times. A much larger clone differs from this one at a single base, so this may be a read error. The chain recombines TRBV6-4 with TRBJ1-2; 7 nucleotides align to TRBD1. CDR3 length: 13 residues. Trimming cost V 6 bases and J 4 bases; bases outside gene matches: 5. Germline CDR1 is MRHNA and CDR2 is SNTAGT. This CDR3 is CASRDGTAYGYTF. CDR3 sequence (DNA): TGTGCCAGCAGGGACGGGACAGCCTATGGCTACACCTTC.

As regards this clonotype: At one end, the junction sequence differs from germline, possibly due to a read error. The chain uses TRBV4-1 and TRBJ2-5; D is uncertain. The CDR3 is 13 residues long. The V gene's germline CDR1 is MGHRA and CDR2 YSYEKL. CDR3 region: CASGQKEEETQYF. The DNA of the CDR3 is TGCGCCAGCGGCCAGAAAGAGGAAGAGACCCAGTACTTC.

The rearrangement links TRBV7-2 to TRBJ1-1; 8 nucleotides align to TRBD1. V lost 6 bases and J lost 4; bases outside the gene matches: 4. Per germline, CDR1 SGHTA and CDR2 FQGNSA. The CDR3 runs 13 residues. The CDR3 nucleotides read TGTGCCAGCAGATATACAGGGGGCACTGAAGCTTTCTTT. Protein product: CASRYTGGTEAFF. Filled out from reference TRBV7-2 and TRBJ1-1, the complete variable domain reads GAGVSQSPSNKVTEKGKDVELRCDPISGHTALYWYRQSLGQGLEFLIYFQGNSAPDKSGLPSDRFSAERTGGSVSTLTIQRTQQEDSAVYLCASRYTGGTEAFFGQGTRLTVV.

This clonotype was found a few times. This chain connects TRBV7-9 to TRBJ2-1, with D uncertain. Trimming took 2 bases from V and 6 from J, leaving 8 bases between them. CDR3 length: 13 residues. Germline CDR1 reads SEHNR; CDR2 reads FQNEAQ (reference sequence). This CDR3 reads CASSLTSVNEQFF. Written as DNA, the CDR3 is TGTGCCAGCAGCTTAACCAGTGTCAATGAGCAGTTCTTC. The whole variable domain, remainder taken from reference TRBV7-9 and TRBJ2-1, is DTGVSQNPRHKITKRGQNVTFRCDPISEHNRLYWYRQTLGQGPEFLTYFQNEAQLEKSRLLSDRFSAERPKGSFSTLEIQRTEQGDSAMYLCASSLTSVNEQFFGPGTRLTVL.

The genes are TRBV13 and TRBJ1-1; no clear D gene. The CDR3 is 13 amino acids. Looked up from germline, CDR1 is PRHDT and CDR2 is FYEKMQ (reference sequence). V was trimmed by 0 bases and J by 7 bases, leaving 9 bases between them. This CDR3 reads CASSLGAGDEAFF. Here the CDR3 DNA reads TGTGCCAGCAGCTTAGGGGCCGGGGATGAAGCTTTCTTT.

The chain carries TRBV14 and TRBJ2-4; 8 nucleotides agree with TRBD1. The CDR3 is 12 residues long. The ends lost 8 bases at V and 8 bases at J; junction bases unmatched: 5. Germline lookup yields CDR1 SGHDN and CDR2 FVKESK. CDR3: CASGQGLDIQYF. CDR3 nucleotides: TGTGCCAGCGGACAGGGTTTGGACATTCAGTACTTC.

This clonotype was recorded a few times. V is TRBV5-1 and J is TRBJ2-5, with 12 bases identical to TRBD2. This CDR3 region has 17 residues. V shed 4 bases, J shed 5 bases, and the junction held 12 bases outside the gene matches. CDR1 is SGHRS, CDR2 YFSETQ, per germline. This CDR3 reads CASSPRTSGVYGETQYF. The DNA for the CDR3 is TGCGCCAGCAGCCCCCGGACTAGCGGGGTTTATGGTGAGACCCAGTACTTC.

The CDR3 DNA reads TGTGCCACCAGCAGAGATGTTGACAATGAGCAGTTCTTC. Protein sequence: CATSRDVDNEQFF. The chain employs TRBV15 and TRBJ2-1; D remains ambiguous. V lost 0 bases and J lost 5, with 5 bases in between. From germline, CDR1 is LNHNV and CDR2 YYDKDF (reference sequence). CDR3 length equals 13 residues. Complete variable domain (other parts from reference TRBV15 and TRBJ2-1): DAMVIQNPRYQVTQFGKPVTLSCSQTLNHNVMYWYQQKSSQAPKLLFHYYDKDFNNEADTPDNFQSRRPNTSFCFLDIRSPGLGDTAMYLCATSRDVDNEQFFGPGTRLTVL.

This clonotype occurred a few times. The chain links TRBV6-5 to TRBJ2-3, with D perhaps matching TRBD2 (7 bases). V was cut by 7 bases and J by 7 bases, with 21 bases left in between. This CDR3 comprises 15 residues. CDR1 is MNHEY, CDR2 SVGAGI, per germline. In DNA, the CDR3 is TGTGCCAGCAAAGGGTGGGAGGGGGAGGGATATACGCAGTATTTT. This sequence encodes CASKGWEGEGYTQYF.